Sequencing of this T cell receptor beta chain was carried out in a study of neurological immune-mediated disorders. Study outcomes and limitations: One cluster of related CDR3 sequences contained, by phylogenetic grouping, the repertoires of 18 of 34 multiple sclerosis patients and formed a possible signature. HTLV-1-associated myelopathy had the most TCR clonal expansion, and multiple sclerosis had the least, less than healthy controls.

From germline, CDR1 is SGHAT and CDR2 FQNNGV. This CDR3 contains 16 residues. Trimming pared 5 bases from V and 2 bases from J, leaving 16 bases between. This clonotype was seen ten or more times. Its antigen is as yet unknown. The authors produced cDNA by 5'RACE using 10-nucleotide random UMIs. TCRdb re-derived calls from the 5' RACE reads in MiXCR, one entry per CDR3 protein. The data hold approximately 65,000 distinct CDR3 sequences, with more than 4.5% observed a single time. The V and J genes are TRBV11-2 and TRBJ2-1; D may be TRBD1 or TRBD2 (5 bases each). Sequencing used PBMCs. The source is a human donor with multiple sclerosis. The donor label of this sample is uncertain. The CDR3 loop reads CASSRTSGRTYNEQFF. DNA of the CDR3: TGTGCCAGCAGCCGTACTTCGGGACGAACCTACAATGAGCAGTTCTTC.